Below, 8 T cell receptor beta chains from the same sample are listed, as sequenced in a study of T cell changes during pregnancy in multiple sclerosis. Here immunoSEQ multiplex PCR was the method, and the copy in TCRdb shows in-frame clones only, minus some. This sample has about 120,000 clones, with approximately 93% found just once. The sample consisted of peripheral blood, taken before pregnancy. The receptors derive from a female donor with multiple sclerosis, enrolled in a pregnancy study.

This clone has just one count. The CDR3 nucleotides are TGTGCCAGTAGTATAGACGCCAGGGGCAACACCGGGGAGCTGTTTTTT. Encoded protein: CASSIDARGNTGELFF. This chain links TRBV19 with TRBJ2-2; a possible D gene is TRBD1 (6 bases). V lost 0 bases to trimming and J lost 2 bases, with 10 bases between them. CDR3 length equals 16 residues. Germline CDR1 LNHDA, CDR2 SQIVND (reference sequence).

In its sample, this clone was seen a few times. The chain combines TRBV19 with TRBJ1-4; the match to TRBD1 covers 7 bases. The germline V gene has CDR1 LNHDA and CDR2 SQIVND (reference sequence). V dropped 8 bases and J dropped 5; count of bases not matched to a gene: 5. The CDR3 contains 13 residues. In DNA form, the CDR3 reads TGTGCCAGTGTGGACAGGAAAAATGAAAAACTGTTTTTT. The encoded protein is CASVDRKNEKLFF.

CDR3 DNA: TGTGCCAGCAGCCCAACGGGACTGTTAAATGAGCAGTTCTTC. Encoded protein: CASSPTGLLNEQFF. This chain links TRBV14 with TRBJ2-1; the D gene is possibly TRBD2 (6 bases). The CDR3 spans 14 residues. CDR1 is SGHDN, CDR2 FVKESK, per germline. The germline V and J ends were trimmed by 4 bases and 7 bases, with 14 bases remaining between them.

The chain couples TRBV19 to TRBJ1-1, with D possibly matching TRBD1 (5 bases). The V end was cut by 1 base, the J end by 5 bases, with 23 bases between. Per the germline V gene, CDR1 is LNHDA and CDR2 is SQIVND (reference sequence). This CDR3 is 18 amino acids long. The CDR3 region has the DNA TGTGCCAGTAGTATAGCCTTCCTGGGACCGGGGGGGGAGACTGAAGCTTTCTTT. Protein: CASSIAFLGPGGETEAFF.

The gene calls are TRBV7-8 and TRBJ1-1, with TRBD1 matching 8 bases. The CDR3 length is 18 residues. Trimming took 1 base from V and 0 from J; bases not matched to a gene: 10. Germline V gene sequence: CDR1 SGHVS, CDR2 FQNEAQ. CDR3 in DNA: TGTGCCAGCAGCTTAGGCCTTCGGACAGGGACCATGAACACTGAAGCTTTCTTT. It codes for CASSLGLRTGTMNTEAFF.

The chain joins TRBV10-3 to TRBJ2-5; TRBD1 aligns across 8 bases. Germline-derived CDR1 and CDR2 are ENHRY and SYGVKD. The CDR3 sequence is 17 residues long. The J segment lost 5 bases and the V segment lost 4 bases, leaving 15 bases of the junction unmatched. CDR3 nucleotides: TGTGCCATCAGTGCTACGGGTGCGGCAGGGGGCAGGGAGACCCAGTACTTC. Translated: CAISATGAAGGRETQYF.

This clone was seen just once. This sequence joins TRBV11-1 and TRBJ2-7; 7 nucleotides align to TRBD1. V gave up 4 bases and J gave up 4 bases; unmatched junction bases: 10. Germline loops: CDR1 SGHAT, CDR2 FQDESV (reference sequence). The CDR3 runs 15 residues. CDR3 region: CASSYARDRGYEQYF. The DNA for the CDR3 is TGTGCCAGCAGCTACGCCCGGGACAGAGGGTACGAGCAGTACTTC.

The V gene is TRBV7-3, the J gene TRBJ1-4; 7 bases line up with TRBD1. Per the germline V gene, CDR1 is SGHTA and CDR2 is FQGTGA. The CDR3 contains 13 residues. V trimming: 10 bases; J trimming: 7 bases; junction bases outside the gene matches: 9. The CDR3 DNA reads TGTGCCACCCTAAGGGCAGGGGGTGAAAAACTGTTTTTT. The encoded protein is CATLRAGGEKLFF.